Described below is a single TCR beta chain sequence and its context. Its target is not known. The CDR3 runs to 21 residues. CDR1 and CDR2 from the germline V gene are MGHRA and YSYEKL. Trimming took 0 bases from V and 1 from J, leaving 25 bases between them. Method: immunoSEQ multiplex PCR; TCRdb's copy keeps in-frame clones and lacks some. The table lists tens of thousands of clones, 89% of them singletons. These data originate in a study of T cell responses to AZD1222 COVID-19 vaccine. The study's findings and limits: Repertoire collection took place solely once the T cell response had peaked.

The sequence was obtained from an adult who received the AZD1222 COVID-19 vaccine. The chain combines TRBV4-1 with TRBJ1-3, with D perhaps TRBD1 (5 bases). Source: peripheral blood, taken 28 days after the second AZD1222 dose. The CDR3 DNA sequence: TGCGCCAGCAGCCAAGATCATGGGGCAGTTCTGAGGCGGGGATCTGGAAACACCATATATTTT. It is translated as CASSQDHGAVLRRGSGNTIYF.